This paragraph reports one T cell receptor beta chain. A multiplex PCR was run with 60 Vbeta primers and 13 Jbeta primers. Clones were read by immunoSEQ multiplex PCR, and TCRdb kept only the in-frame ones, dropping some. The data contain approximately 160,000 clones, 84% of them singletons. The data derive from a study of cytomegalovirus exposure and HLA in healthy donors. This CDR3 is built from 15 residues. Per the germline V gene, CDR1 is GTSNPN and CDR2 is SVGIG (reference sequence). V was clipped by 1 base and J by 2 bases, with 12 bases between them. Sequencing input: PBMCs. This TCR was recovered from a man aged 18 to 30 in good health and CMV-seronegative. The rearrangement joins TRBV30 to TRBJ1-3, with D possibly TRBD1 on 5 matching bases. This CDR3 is CAWSEGQTAGNTIYF. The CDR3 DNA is TGTGCCTGGAGTGAGGGGCAGACGGCTGGAAACACCATATATTTT.